A selection of T cell receptor beta chains follows, all from one sample in a study of long-term antiretroviral therapy in people with HIV. This table comes from immunoSEQ multiplex PCR, and its TCRdb copy is limited to in-frame clones, with some not included. The repertoire holds about 11,000 clones, with around three quarters as singletons. The sequencing here drew on unsorted PBMCs, taken at the start of antiretroviral therapy, before treatment. The receptor set was obtained from a man aged 30 to 39 with HIV. Each CDR3 is given with its conserved first and last residue. A D gene is named only where the DNA matches it firmly. Size is stated for part of the rows, as once, few or many counts, or as a class when the clone is expanded.

TRBV28	13	TRBJ2-3	.	.	TGTGCCACGGTCAATGGGTTCACAGATACGCAGTATTTT	CATVNGFTDTQYF
TRBV6-5	13	TRBJ1-1	.	once	TGTGCCAGCAGTTTAATGAAGGGGACTGAAGCTTTCTTT	CASSLMKGTEAFF
TRBV10-1	14	TRBJ2-7	.	.	TGCGCCAGCACCCCGGGGAGCGGTTCCTACGAGCAGTACTTC	CASTPGSGSYEQYF
TRBV7-6	15	TRBJ2-7	TRBD1	few	TGTGCCAGCAGCGGTTGGGACAGAGGTACCTACGAGCAGTACTTC	CASSGWDRGTYEQYF
TRBV10-3	18	TRBJ2-3	.	once	TGTGCCATCAGCAATACCGGTACAGGGATCTTGGGCACAGATACGCAGTATTTT	CAISNTGTGILGTDTQYF
TRBV7-7	13	TRBJ2-5	TRBD1	.	TGTGCTAGCAGCCGACAGGGGGCAGAGACCCAGTACTTC	CASSRQGAETQYF
TRBV9	14	TRBJ1-5	.	.	TGTGCCAGCAGCTCCGGGGGGGGTAATCAGCCCCAGCATTTT	CASSSGGGNQPQHF
TRBV6-1	14	TRBJ2-5	.	few	TGTGCCAGCAGTGAGGCCGCGCAGGAGGGGACCCAGTACTTC	CASSEAAQEGTQYF
TRBV7-2	15	TRBJ2-1	.	.	TGTGCCAGCAGCCCCACGGGCTTCTCCTACAATGAGCAGTTCTTC	CASSPTGFSYNEQFF
TRBV7-2	15	TRBJ2-2	TRBD2	.	TGTGCCAGCAGCTTAAAACGGGGGGGCACCGGGGAGCTGTTTTTT	CASSLKRGGTGELFF
TRBV19	14	TRBJ2-7	TRBD1	.	TGTGCCAGTAGACCGGGACAGGGGGCCCACGAGCAGTACTTC	CASRPGQGAHEQYF
TRBV7-3	12	TRBJ1-2	.	.	TGTGCCACCTCCGGGGATTTCTATGGCTACACCTTC	CATSGDFYGYTF
TRBV13	15	TRBJ2-2	TRBD1	.	TGTGCCAGCAGCCTTGGGACAGGGAACACCGGGGAGCTGTTTTTT	CASSLGTGNTGELFF
TRBV9	16	TRBJ2-2	TRBD1	once	TGTGCCAGCAGCACCGGGGACAGGGGGCACACCGGGGAGCTGTTTTTT	CASSTGDRGHTGELFF
TRBV6-5	12	TRBJ1-2	.	.	TGTGCCAGCAGTTACGACGGTTCCGGCTACACCTTC	CASSYDGSGYTF
TRBV5-4	13	TRBJ2-1	.	.	TGTGCCAGCAGCCCAACCGGGGTCACCGAGCAGTTCTTC	CASSPTGVTEQFF
TRBV7-9	13	TRBJ1-3	.	once	TGTGCCAGCAGCTTACCCTCTGGAAACACCATATATTTT	CASSLPSGNTIYF
TRBV19	14	TRBJ2-5	.	.	TGTGCCAGTAGTATAGGTCTAGCTCAAGAGACCCAGTACTTC	CASSIGLAQETQYF
TRBV7-9	15	TRBJ1-1	.	large	TGTGCCAGCAGCTTGCTTTGGGAGGGGAACACTGAAGCTTTCTTT	CASSLLWEGNTEAFF
TRBV5-1	14	TRBJ1-2	TRBD1	.	TGCGCCAGCAGCCTGGGACAGGGGCTAGGGGGCTACACCTTC	CASSLGQGLGGYTF
TRBV15	15	TRBJ1-5	.	.	TGTGCCACCAGCAGAGTCACGGTTAGCAATCAGCCCCAGCATTTT	CATSRVTVSNQPQHF
TRBV4-3	15	TRBJ1-1	.	.	TGCGCCAGCAGCCAAGAGATCCCGACGAACACTGAAGCTTTCTTT	CASSQEIPTNTEAFF
TRBV9	13	TRBJ2-3	.	.	TGTGCCAGCAGCGTTTCCGGCACAGATACGCAGTATTTT	CASSVSGTDTQYF
TRBV19	12	TRBJ1-2	.	.	TGTGCCACTGTGGACAGTGGCTTTGGCTACACCTTC	CATVDSGFGYTF
TRBV7-6	15	TRBJ2-7	.	.	TGTGCCAGCAGCTTAGCGCAAGGTCTCATTTACGAGCAGTACTTC	CASSLAQGLIYEQYF
TRBV18	15	TRBJ2-7	TRBD2	.	TGTGCCAGCTCGGGTACCGGGACTAGCGGATACGAGCAGTACTTC	CASSGTGTSGYEQYF
TRBV7-9	15	TRBJ1-2	.	.	TGTGCCAGCAGCAAAGACCAACGGACAGACTATGGCTACACCTTC	CASSKDQRTDYGYTF
TRBV6-5	16	TRBJ1-2	.	few	TGTGCCAGCAGTTACCGGGAATCGGGCGATGGTGATGGCTACACCTTC	CASSYRESGDGDGYTF
TRBV28	16	TRBJ2-3	TRBD1	.	TGTGCCAGCAGAAAACCGACAGGGCGCAACACAGATACGCAGTATTTT	CASRKPTGRNTDTQYF
TRBV7-7	13	TRBJ2-3	.	.	TGTGCCAGCAGCTCAGGGAACACAGATACGCAGTATTTT	CASSSGNTDTQYF
TRBV19	15	TRBJ1-6	TRBD1	few	TGTGCCAGTAGGATGGACAGGGCGGTGAATTCACCCCTCCACTTT	CASRMDRAVNSPLHF
TRBV2	16	TRBJ2-7	.	.	TGTGCCAGCAGTGGGGGAAGTGGCGGAAAGTTAAGCGAGCAGTACTTC	CASSGGSGGKLSEQYF
TRBV30	14	TRBJ2-5	.	.	TGTGCCTGGAGTGTACCGGGGGCGAGGAAGACCCAGTACTTC	CAWSVPGARKTQYF
TRBV18	14	TRBJ2-5	TRBD2	.	TGTGCCAGCTCATCACTAGCGGGAGTTGAGACCCAGTACTTC	CASSSLAGVETQYF
TRBV6-5	14	TRBJ2-1	TRBD2	.	TGTGCCAGCAGTGTCCTGGGGCGGGGGAATGAGCAGTTCTTC	CASSVLGRGNEQFF
TRBV30	19	TRBJ2-4	TRBD2	.	TGTGCCTGGAGTGTTTGGCGGGAGACAGACCCAATAGCCAAAAACATTCAGTACTTC	CAWSVWRETDPIAKNIQYF
TRBV27	14	TRBJ2-7	.	.	TGTGCCAGTAAAACAACCGGGACACTCTACGAGCAGTACTTC	CASKTTGTLYEQYF
TRBV6-5	14	TRBJ1-2	TRBD1	.	TGTGCCAGCAGACATCGGGACAGGGGGCAAGGCTACACCTTC	CASRHRDRGQGYTF
TRBV10-2	12	TRBJ1-4	.	few	TGCGCCACAAGCCCCTCTGATAAAAAACTGTTTTTT	CATSPSDKKLFF
TRBV5-4	15	TRBJ1-5	TRBD1	.	TGTGCCAGCAGCTCGGGGACAGGGGGAAATCAGCCCCAGCATTTT	CASSSGTGGNQPQHF
TRBV5-4	15	TRBJ2-3	.	.	TGTGCCAGCAGCTTGGGGGGATTGTATAGAGATACGCAGTATTTT	CASSLGGLYRDTQYF
TRBV7-2	13	TRBJ2-5	.	.	TGTGCCAGCAGCTTAGAGCGCCTAGAGACCCAGTACTTC	CASSLERLETQYF
TRBV11-2	11	TRBJ2-7	.	.	TGTGCCAGCAGCTTAAGGGACGAGCAGTACTTC	CASSLRDEQYF
TRBV7-9	19	TRBJ2-7	TRBD1	.	TGTGCCAGCAGCTTAGGTCAAAGTTCGGGACAGGAGTCCTCCTACGAGCAGTACTTC	CASSLGQSSGQESSYEQYF
TRBV6-4	14	TRBJ2-7	TRBD1	.	TGTGCCAAACCCAGGGGGCGAGTGTCCTACGAGCAGTACTTC	CAKPRGRVSYEQYF
TRBV5-6	16	TRBJ2-7	TRBD2	few	TGTGCCAGCAGCTTGGGTGCCGGACTAGCGGGCGCCGATCAGTACTTC	CASSLGAGLAGADQYF
TRBV14	14	TRBJ1-2	.	.	TGTGCCAGCAGCCAAGAACCGAGGGGCTATGGCTACACCTTC	CASSQEPRGYGYTF
TRBV28	15	TRBJ1-5	TRBD1	few	TGTGCCAGCAGGGGACAGGGGTATAGCAATCAGCCCCAGCATTTT	CASRGQGYSNQPQHF
TRBV4-1	12	TRBJ2-7	.	.	TGCGCCAGCAGCCAAGGGGGGGACGAGCAGTACTTC	CASSQGGDEQYF
TRBV13	15	TRBJ2-1	TRBD2	.	TGTGCCAGCAGCCCCACACTAGCGGGAGCGAATGAGCAGTTCTTC	CASSPTLAGANEQFF
TRBV5-6	14	TRBJ1-5	.	.	TGTGCCAGCAGCCACGGGACGTCCCGGCAGACCCAGCATTTT	CASSHGTSRQTQHF
TRBV5-1	15	TRBJ2-5	.	.	TGCGCCAGCAGCTTGGCTTGGGATCCTCAAGAGACCCAGTACTTC	CASSLAWDPQETQYF
TRBV6-5	15	TRBJ2-2	.	.	TGTGCCAGCAGTTACTCTAGCGGTAACACCGGGGAGCTGTTTTTT	CASSYSSGNTGELFF
TRBV11-3	14	TRBJ2-7	.	.	TGTGCCAGCAGCGCCCGGTGGTACGGGAACGAGCAGTACTTC	CASSARWYGNEQYF
TRBV19	13	TRBJ2-7	.	few	TGTGCCAGTAGTATATCGGCAACCTACGAGCAGTACTTC	CASSISATYEQYF